The 26 T cell receptor beta chains listed next were all sequenced from one sample in a study of cytomegalovirus exposure and HLA in healthy donors. This PCR relied on a set of 60 Vbeta primers and 13 Jbeta primers. Profiled with immunoSEQ multiplex PCR; TCRdb holds only in-frame clones, not every one. The repertoire holds approximately 120,000 clones, about 74% seen once, with around 3.6% in the top ten. The sample was PBMCs. These receptors all come from a man aged 25-45 years in good health and CMV-seronegative.

The chain uses TRBV7-7 and TRBJ2-3; D possibly corresponds to TRBD2 (6 bases). This CDR3 comprises 14 residues. Germline V gene data show CDR1 as SSHAT and CDR2 as FNYEAQ (reference sequence). V gave up 5 bases and J gave up 6 bases, with 15 bases separating them. The CDR3 loop is CASSPGLTSDTQYF. The DNA of the CDR3 is TGTGCCAGCAGCCCGGGACTCACCTCCGATACGCAGTATTTT.

The chain uses TRBV6-5 and TRBJ2-4; tentatively, D is TRBD1 (6 bases). CDR1 is MNHEY, CDR2 SVGAGI, per germline. This CDR3 comprises 15 residues. V was shortened by 0 bases and J by 7 bases, with 13 bases between the two germline ends. DNA for the CDR3: TGTGCCAGCAGTTACTCGGGGGCCAGGGCGAACATTCAGTACTTC. Its translation: CASSYSGARANIQYF.

The chain couples TRBV29-1 to TRBJ2-1; TRBD2 matches at 8 bases. CDR1 is SQVTM, CDR2 ANQGSEA, per germline. Trimming took 8 bases from V and 10 from J; bases not matched to a gene: 16. This CDR3 comprises 14 residues. DNA for the CDR3: TGCAGCTCAAGGGGGGCTAGCGGGCCACGAGAGCAGTTCTTC. This encodes CSSRGASGPREQFF.

The rearrangement uses TRBV4-2 and TRBJ1-1; TRBD1 matches 10 bases. Germline V gene sequence: CDR1 LGHNA, CDR2 YNFKEQ. The V and J ends lost 0 bases and 12 bases, in that order; junction bases with no gene match: 7. This CDR3 is 14 amino acids long. CDR3 sequence (DNA): TGTGCCAGCAGCCAAGATAGCGACAGGGGGCTATCTTTCTTT. Translating it yields CASSQDSDRGLSFF.

CDR3 sequence (DNA): TGTGCCAGCAGCTTGGACAGAACCACCTACGAGCAGTACTTC. The encoded protein is CASSLDRTTYEQYF. The chain joins TRBV5-6 to TRBJ2-7; D gene uncertain. The germline V gene has CDR1 SGHDT and CDR2 YYEEEE. The length of the CDR3 is 14 residues. Trimming removed 0 bases at V and 2 bases at J, with 9 bases between.

This chain links TRBV10-3 with TRBJ1-4; 8 bases agree with TRBD1. V shed 6 bases and J 5 bases; nucleotides not matched to a gene: 2. This CDR3 region has 13 residues. Germline V gene data show CDR1 as ENHRY and CDR2 as SYGVKD. The CDR3 loop reads CAIRGQGNEKLFF. CDR3 bases: TGTGCCATCAGAGGACAGGGCAATGAAAAACTGTTTTTT.

This chain connects TRBV18 to TRBJ2-1; D is ambiguous. CDR3 length: 13 residues. Germline lookup yields CDR1 KGHSH and CDR2 LQKENI. V lost 2 bases, J lost 3 bases, and 5 bases lay in between. CDR3 amino acids: CASSPAVYNEQFF. CDR3 DNA: TGTGCCAGCTCACCAGCAGTCTACAATGAGCAGTTCTTC.

This clone came up once. The chain is built from TRBV10-2 and TRBJ1-3, with D maybe TRBD1 (5 bases). This CDR3 is 14 amino acids long. Trimming took 8 bases from V and 2 from J, leaving 13 bases between them. Germline values: CDR1 WSHSY, CDR2 SAAADI. The CDR3 here is CASLPRVTGNTIYF. DNA of the CDR3: TGCGCCAGCTTACCCAGGGTGACTGGAAACACCATATATTTT.

CDR3 amino acids: CASSLYFGQGEHYGYTF. Written as DNA, the CDR3 is TGTGCCAGCAGTTTATATTTCGGACAGGGGGAACACTATGGCTACACCTTC. The chain combines TRBV28 with TRBJ1-2; TRBD1 agrees at 10 bases. The CDR3 contains 17 residues. Germline V CDR1 and CDR2: MDHEN, SYDVKM. J lost 3 bases, V lost 1 base, and 8 bases had no gene match.

The chain employs TRBV5-8 and TRBJ1-2; possible D gene TRBD1, 6 bases. CDR1 is SGHTS, CDR2 YDEGEE, per germline. Trimming shortened V by 2 bases and J by 7 bases, and 18 bases separated the two germline ends. The CDR3 contains 15 residues. CDR3: CASSFNFRQDFGYTF. DNA for the CDR3: TGTGCCAGCAGCTTCAACTTTAGACAGGATTTTGGCTACACCTTC.

CDR3 in DNA: TGCGCCAGCAGCCAGGCGAACACTGAAGCTTTCTTT. Translated, it gives CASSQANTEAFF. The chain combines TRBV4-1 with TRBJ1-1; no firm D call. The length of the CDR3 is 12 residues. V dropped 3 bases and J dropped 1 base, with 3 bases sitting between them. Germline V gene sequence: CDR1 MGHRA, CDR2 YSYEKL.

The rearrangement joins TRBV29-1 to TRBJ2-7; 7 bases are a match to TRBD1. Losses at the gene ends were 4 bases for V and 6 bases for J; bases not matched to a gene: 9. Germline V gives CDR1 SQVTM, CDR2 ANQGSEA. The CDR3 is made up of 13 amino acids. The CDR3 DNA follows: TGCAGCGTTGTACGGTACAGGGGAAGCGAGCAGTACTTC. This codes for CSVVRYRGSEQYF.

The chain carries TRBV10-1 and TRBJ1-2, with 12 bases lining up with TRBD1. CDR1 WNHNN and CDR2 SYGVQD come from the germline V gene (reference sequence). The V gene end was trimmed by 11 bases and the J gene end by 5 bases; junction bases not matched to a gene: 6. CDR3 length: 13 amino acids. This chain's CDR3 is CAYRDRGRYGYTF. DNA of the CDR3: TGCGCCTACCGGGACAGGGGGCGGTATGGCTACACCTTC.

The chain has TRBV9 and TRBJ2-3; a possible D gene is TRBD2 (5 bases). Trimming shortened V by 3 bases and J by 2 bases, and 19 bases separated the two germline ends. From germline, CDR1 is SGDLS and CDR2 YYNGEE. This CDR3 has 17 residues. The CDR3: CASSAAISERITDTQYF. The CDR3 DNA follows: TGTGCCAGCAGCGCCGCCATCTCAGAGCGGATCACAGATACGCAGTATTTT.

The chain is built from TRBV9 and TRBJ2-7; D is undetermined. There are 15 residues in the CDR3. V was trimmed by 0 bases and J by 3 bases, leaving 13 bases between them. Germline CDR1 and CDR2: SGDLS and YYNGEE. The CDR3 bases are TGTGCCAGCAGCGTAGGAGGCACTCAAAACTACGAGCAGTACTTC. Its translation is CASSVGGTQNYEQYF.

This clone was seen a handful of times. The rearrangement uses TRBV28 and TRBJ1-5; 7 bases agree with TRBD1. Germline trimming cut 4 bases from V and 1 base from J; bases unmatched to any gene: 4. The germline V gene has CDR1 MDHEN and CDR2 SYDVKM. This CDR3 contains 15 residues. The CDR3: CASSSDRFSNQPQHF. The CDR3, as DNA: TGTGCCAGCAGTTCGGACAGGTTCAGCAATCAGCCCCAGCATTTT.

The chain uses TRBV5-4 and TRBJ1-3; D not certain. This CDR3 spans 15 amino acids. From germline, CDR1 is SGHNT and CDR2 YYREEE (reference sequence). The V and J ends lost 0 bases and 0 bases respectively, with 7 bases between them. The CDR3 nucleotides are TGTGCCAGCAGCTTGGGGAGTACCTCTGGAAACACCATATATTTT. Translated: CASSLGSTSGNTIYF.

As concerns this clone: Compared with germline, one end of the junction differs, possibly owing to a read error. The J gene is TRBJ1-1, the V gene TRBV28; D gene uncertain. The V gene's germline CDR1 is MDHEN and CDR2 SYDVKM. CDR3 size: 11 residues. CDR3 in DNA: TGTGCCAGCAGTTTAGACCAGGAAGATTTCTTT. This encodes CASSLDQEDFF.

The CDR3 loop reads CASRGAGGNTGELFF. In DNA, the CDR3 is TGTGCCAGCAGAGGGGCGGGGGGAAACACCGGGGAGCTGTTTTTT. V gene TRBV2 combines with J gene TRBJ2-2; 8 nucleotides match TRBD2. V gave up 6 bases and J gave up 2 bases; unmatched junction bases: 5. From germline, CDR1 is SNHLY and CDR2 FYNNEI. CDR3 length: 15 amino acids.

The table lists this clone with a count of one. V and J are TRBV30 and TRBJ1-1; D not resolved. Trimming removed 0 bases from V and 4 bases from J, with 12 bases in between. CDR1 is GTSNPN and CDR2 is SVGIG in the germline V gene (reference sequence). CDR3 length equals 14 residues. Written as DNA, the CDR3 is TGTGCCTGGAGTGTACAAGCGGACTCCACTGAAGCTTTCTTT. Protein product: CAWSVQADSTEAFF.

The V and J genes are TRBV6-5 and TRBJ2-3; maybe TRBD2 (6 bases). This CDR3 comprises 14 residues. The germline V and J ends were trimmed by 7 bases and 2 bases, with 13 bases remaining between them. The germline CDR1 and CDR2 sequences are MNHEY and SVGAGI. The CDR3 nucleotides read TGTGCCAGCACGCGGTCGGGAGACACAGATACGCAGTATTTT. This translates into CASTRSGDTDTQYF.

The gene calls are TRBV5-6 and TRBJ2-7; D not certain. The CDR3 spans 12 residues. The ends were cut back, 4 bases at V and 0 bases at J, with 5 bases in the middle. CDR1 SGHDT and CDR2 YYEEEE come from the germline V gene. DNA for the CDR3: TGTGCCAGCAGCCTTAGCTCCTACGAGCAGTACTTC. Translated: CASSLSSYEQYF. The full variable domain, completed using reference TRBV5-6 and TRBJ2-7, is DAGVTQSPTHLIKTRGQQVTLRCSPKSGHDTVSWYQQALGQGPQFIFQYYEEEERQRGNFPDRFSGHQFPNYSSELNVNALLLGDSALYLCASSLSSYEQYFGPGTRLTVT.

V is TRBV19 and J is TRBJ1-1; TRBD1 agrees at 8 bases. The V gene's germline CDR1 is LNHDA and CDR2 SQIVND (reference sequence). The CDR3 covers 14 residues. J was trimmed by 5 bases and V by 7 bases; bases with no gene match: 9. The CDR3 loop reads CASKGRQGATEAFF. The CDR3 DNA is TGTGCCAGTAAGGGTCGTCAGGGGGCTACTGAAGCTTTCTTT.

J is TRBJ2-3 and V is TRBV6-1, with 8 positions matching TRBD1. Germline values: CDR1 MNHNS, CDR2 SASEGT. The V gene end was trimmed by 6 bases and the J gene end by 0 bases; junction bases not matched to a gene: 5. This CDR3 spans 15 amino acids. The CDR3 spells CASREGQVSTDTQYF. CDR3 bases: TGTGCCAGCAGAGAGGGACAGGTGAGCACAGATACGCAGTATTTT.

The chain links TRBV6-1 to TRBJ2-5; D is possibly TRBD2 (6 bases). V shed 2 bases and J shed 0 bases, with 13 bases lying between them. This CDR3 is 16 amino acids long. The germline V gene has CDR1 MNHNS and CDR2 SASEGT. The CDR3 region has the DNA TGTGCCAGCAGTGAATCGATTGGGGACTACCAAGAGACCCAGTACTTC. It specifies CASSESIGDYQETQYF.

The chain couples TRBV5-1 to TRBJ1-1, with D unclear. V shed 4 bases and J shed 0 bases, with 7 bases lying between them. Germline V gene data show CDR1 as SGHRS and CDR2 as YFSETQ. CDR3 length equals 13 residues. Here the CDR3 reads CASSTNMNTEAFF. The CDR3, as DNA: TGCGCCAGCAGCACAAACATGAACACTGAAGCTTTCTTT.